The rows below give T cell receptor beta chains drawn from one sample of a study of T cells in localized non-small cell lung cancer. Method: immunoSEQ multiplex PCR; TCRdb's copy keeps in-frame clones and lacks some. The table lists about 46,000 clones, 80% to 85% of them singletons. Sequenced here: peripheral blood mononuclear cells, sampled before any cancer treatment. All receptors come from a man aged 35 to 69 with stage III lung adenocarcinoma. The CDR3 runs from the conserved cysteine through the conserved F or W. A D gene is named only where the DNA matches it firmly. Not all rows give a size; the values are once, few, many and, for expanded clones, a class.

v_call,d_call,j_call,clone_size,cdr3_aa,cdr3_nt
TRBV5-6,-,TRBJ2-3,-,CASSFSGTTMTDTQYF,TGTGCCAGCAGCTTCTCCGGGACAACAATGACAGATACGCAGTATTTT
TRBV10-3,-,TRBJ2-7,once,CAIGTEQGYYEQYF,TGTGCCATCGGTACAGAACAGGGATACTACGAGCAGTACTTC
TRBV5-1,-,TRBJ2-1,-,CASSLEHTTYNEQFF,TGCGCCAGCAGCTTGGAACATACGACCTACAATGAGCAGTTCTTC
TRBV5-3,-,TRBJ2-7,-,CASSLEGQSYEQYF,TGTGCCAGCAGCTTGGAGGGACAATCCTACGAGCAGTACTTC
TRBV5-1,-,TRBJ1-6,-,CASRRGQDNSPLHF,TGCGCCAGCCGCCGGGGGCAGGACAATTCACCCCTCCACTTT
TRBV7-2,TRBD2,TRBJ2-3,-,CASSFRGGVADTQYF,TGTGCCAGCAGCTTCCGGGGGGGCGTGGCAGATACGCAGTATTTT
TRBV5-1,-,TRBJ2-5,-,CASSLPGTQETQYF,TGCGCCAGCAGCTTGCCCGGGACGCAAGAGACCCAGTACTTC
TRBV7-9,-,TRBJ2-7,-,CASSLAVGTYEQYF,TGTGCCAGCAGCTTAGCGGTGGGGACCTACGAGCAGTACTTC
TRBV2,-,TRBJ2-1,once,CASSDGGAGEQFF,TGTGCCAGCAGTGATGGGGGGGCGGGCGAGCAGTTCTTC
TRBV7-3,-,TRBJ2-1,-,CASSLTPMWNRVAYNEQFF,TGTGCCAGCAGCTTAACCCCAATGTGGAACAGGGTCGCCTACAATGAGCAGTTCTTC
TRBV30,TRBD1,TRBJ1-2,few,CAWSVGQGRTLSYGYTF,TGTGCCTGGAGTGTCGGACAGGGTCGAACTCTGAGCTATGGCTACACCTTC
TRBV6-5,-,TRBJ1-6,-,CASSQSRGTNSPLHF,TGTGCCAGCAGCCAGAGTAGGGGGACCAACTCACCCCTCCACTTT
TRBV2,TRBD1,TRBJ2-5,once,CASSDSGGTETQYF,TGTGCCAGCAGTGATTCAGGGGGAACAGAGACCCAGTACTTC
TRBV5-1,-,TRBJ2-2,-,CASSLAQGDTGELFF,TGCGCCAGCAGCTTGGCCCAGGGAGACACCGGGGAGCTGTTTTTT
TRBV29-1,-,TRBJ2-1,-,CSVEGTHHPGEQFF,TGCAGCGTTGAAGGGACACATCACCCGGGAGAGCAGTTCTTC
TRBV5-6,-,TRBJ2-5,-,CASSLVGSTETQYF,TGTGCCAGCAGCTTGGTTGGTAGCACAGAGACCCAGTACTTC
TRBV19,-,TRBJ2-7,-,CASSITGGDYEQYF,TGTGCCAGTAGTATTACCGGGGGTGACTACGAGCAGTACTTC
TRBV18,-,TRBJ1-1,-,CASSPVTENTEAFF,TGTGCCAGCTCACCAGTCACAGAGAACACTGAAGCTTTCTTT
TRBV5-6,TRBD1,TRBJ2-2,-,CASSFGQANTGELFF,TGTGCCAGCAGCTTCGGACAGGCTAACACCGGGGAGCTGTTTTTT
TRBV5-1,-,TRBJ2-1,once,CASSLALPSYNEQFF,TGCGCCAGCAGCTTGGCCTTACCCTCCTACAATGAGCAGTTCTTC
TRBV5-1,TRBD2,TRBJ2-5,-,CASSSRLAGFQETQYF,TGCGCCAGCAGCTCCCGACTAGCGGGCTTCCAAGAGACCCAGTACTTC
TRBV5-5,-,TRBJ2-7,-,CASSPGVLAPYEQYF,TGTGCCAGCAGCCCTGGGGTATTAGCGCCCTACGAGCAGTACTTC
TRBV7-5,-,TRBJ2-1,-,CASSLLSGNEQFF,TGTGCCAGCAGCTTATTAAGCGGAAACGAGCAGTTCTTC
TRBV14,-,TRBJ1-1,-,CASSQVRGFTEAFF,TGTGCCAGCAGCCAAGTCAGAGGGTTCACTGAAGCTTTCTTT
TRBV12-5,-,TRBJ1-1,-,CASGLMDTEAFF,TGTGCTAGTGGTTTGATGGACACTGAAGCTTTCTTT
TRBV19,-,TRBJ2-1,-,CASKVSREYNEQFF,TGTGCCAGTAAGGTATCCAGAGAATACAATGAGCAGTTCTTC
TRBV6-5,-,TRBJ2-7,-,CASSPVTNSYEQYF,TGTGCCAGCAGTCCCGTTACAAACTCCTACGAGCAGTACTTC
TRBV6-5,-,TRBJ1-3,-,CASSYERGNTIYF,TGTGCCAGCAGTTACGAGAGGGGAAACACCATATATTTT
TRBV9,-,TRBJ2-3,-,CASSVAWGAPADTQYF,TGTGCCAGCAGCGTAGCTTGGGGCGCCCCAGCAGATACGCAGTATTTT
TRBV12-5,TRBD1,TRBJ2-6,-,CASGFLAGMSHRGDLYVLTF,TGTGCTAGTGGTTTCCTCGCGGGGATGTCCCACAGGGGGGACTTGTACGTCCTGACTTTC
TRBV5-1,TRBD2,TRBJ2-5,-,CASSLPSGVPPSQETQYF,TGCGCCAGCAGCTTACCCAGCGGGGTCCCTCCTAGCCAGGAGACCCAGTACTTC
TRBV15,-,TRBJ2-2,-,CATSRDIPYTGELFF,TGTGCCACCAGCAGAGACATCCCCTACACCGGGGAGCTGTTTTTT
TRBV30,-,TRBJ1-1,-,CAWSSVTEAFF,TGTGCCTGGAGTTCGGTCACTGAAGCTTTCTTT
TRBV30,-,TRBJ1-1,-,CAWSDSPGTEAFF,TGTGCCTGGAGCGACAGTCCGGGCACTGAAGCTTTCTTT
TRBV7-9,TRBD1,TRBJ1-2,-,CASSLGWDSLYGYTF,TGTGCCAGCAGCTTGGGTTGGGACAGCCTCTATGGCTACACCTTC
TRBV28,TRBD1,TRBJ1-3,-,CASSSPGQGGNTIYF,TGTGCCAGCAGTTCTCCGGGACAGGGCGGAAACACCATATATTTT
TRBV28,-,TRBJ2-7,few,CASSPPGGSYEQYF,TGTGCCAGCAGTCCCCCCGGAGGATCCTACGAGCAGTACTTC
TRBV11-2,TRBD1,TRBJ2-5,-,CASSLTGWGQETQYF,TGTGCCAGCAGCTTGACAGGGTGGGGACAAGAGACCCAGTACTTC
TRBV11-2,-,TRBJ2-1,once,CASSLQGIYNEQFF,TGTGCCAGCAGCTTACAGGGGATCTACAATGAGCAGTTCTTC
TRBV14,TRBD1,TRBJ2-1,-,CASGTGGSYNEQFF,TGTGCCAGCGGGACAGGGGGTTCCTACAATGAGCAGTTCTTC
TRBV5-1,-,TRBJ1-4,-,CASSSTAEAEKLFF,TGCGCCAGCAGCTCAACTGCGGAGGCTGAAAAACTGTTTTTT
TRBV11-2,TRBD2,TRBJ2-1,-,CASSSGGAGEQFF,TGTGCCAGCAGTAGCGGGGGGGCCGGTGAGCAGTTCTTC
TRBV19,TRBD1,TRBJ2-3,-,CASSIVGRGPTDTQYF,TGTGCCAGTAGTATAGTCGGAAGGGGGCCGACAGATACGCAGTATTTT
TRBV30,-,TRBJ2-4,-,CAWGRSRVQYF,TGTGCCTGGGGAAGGTCCAGGGTTCAGTACTTC
TRBV30,TRBD2,TRBJ2-7,-,CAWGRGAYEQYF,TGTGCCTGGGGGAGGGGCGCCTACGAGCAGTACTTC